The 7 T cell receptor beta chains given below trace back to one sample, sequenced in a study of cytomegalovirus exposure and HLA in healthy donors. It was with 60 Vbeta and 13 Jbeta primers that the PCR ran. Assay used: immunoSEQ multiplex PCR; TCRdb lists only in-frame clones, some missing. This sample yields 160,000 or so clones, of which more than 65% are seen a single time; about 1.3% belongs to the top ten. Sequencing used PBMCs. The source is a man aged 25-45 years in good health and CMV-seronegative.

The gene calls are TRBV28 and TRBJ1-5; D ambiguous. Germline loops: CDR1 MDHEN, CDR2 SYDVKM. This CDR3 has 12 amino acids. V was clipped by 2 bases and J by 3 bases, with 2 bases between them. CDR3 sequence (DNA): TGTGCCAGCAGTTTACTCAATCAGCCCCAGCATTTT. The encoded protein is CASSLLNQPQHF.

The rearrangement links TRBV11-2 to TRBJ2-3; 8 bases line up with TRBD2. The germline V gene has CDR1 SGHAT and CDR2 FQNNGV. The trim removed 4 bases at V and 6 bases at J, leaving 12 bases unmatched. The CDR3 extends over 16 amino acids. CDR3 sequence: CASSSRGAGSGDTQYF. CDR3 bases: TGTGCCAGCAGCTCGCGGGGGGCGGGGTCGGGGGATACGCAGTATTTT.

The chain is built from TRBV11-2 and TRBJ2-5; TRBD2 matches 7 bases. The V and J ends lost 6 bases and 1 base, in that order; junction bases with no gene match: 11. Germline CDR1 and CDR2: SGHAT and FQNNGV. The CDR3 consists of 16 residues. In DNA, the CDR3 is TGTGCCAGCAGGTTCTCCAGCGGGACTTCCCAAGAGACCCAGTACTTC. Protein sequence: CASRFSSGTSQETQYF.

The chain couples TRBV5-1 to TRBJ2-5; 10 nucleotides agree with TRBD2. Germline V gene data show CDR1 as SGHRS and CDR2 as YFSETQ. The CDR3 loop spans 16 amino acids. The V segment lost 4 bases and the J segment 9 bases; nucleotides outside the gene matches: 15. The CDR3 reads CASSPPSGGGIGAQYF. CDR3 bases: TGCGCCAGCAGCCCCCCCAGCGGGGGGGGAATCGGGGCCCAGTACTTC.

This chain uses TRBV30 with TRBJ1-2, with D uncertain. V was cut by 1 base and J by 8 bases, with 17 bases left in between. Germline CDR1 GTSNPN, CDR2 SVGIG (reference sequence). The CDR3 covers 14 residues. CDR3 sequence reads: CAWSGPAGVGGYTF. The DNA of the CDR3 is TGTGCCTGGAGTGGGCCGGCGGGCGTTGGCGGCTACACCTTC.

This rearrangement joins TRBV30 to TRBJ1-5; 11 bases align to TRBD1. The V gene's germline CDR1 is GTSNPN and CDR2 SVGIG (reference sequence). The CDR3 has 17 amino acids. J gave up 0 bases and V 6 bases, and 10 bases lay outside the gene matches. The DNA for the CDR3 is TGTGCCTGCCGGACAGGGGGCGCGATATTTAGCAATCAGCCCCAGCATTTT. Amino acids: CACRTGGAIFSNQPQHF.

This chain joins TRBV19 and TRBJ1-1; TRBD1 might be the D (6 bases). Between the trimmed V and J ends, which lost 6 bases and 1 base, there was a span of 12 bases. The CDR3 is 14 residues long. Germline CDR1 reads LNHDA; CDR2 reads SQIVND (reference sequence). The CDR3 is CASRLQGPNTEAFF. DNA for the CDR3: TGTGCCAGTAGACTACAGGGTCCGAACACTGAAGCTTTCTTT.